Listed here is a single TCR beta chain. There are 14 residues in the CDR3. The germline V gene encodes CDR1 GTSNPN and CDR2 SVGIG (reference sequence). The ends lost 4 bases at V and 2 bases at J; junction bases unmatched: 6. These data come from a study of blood T cell repertoires in COVID-19. Assay used: immunoSEQ multiplex PCR; TCRdb lists only in-frame clones, some missing. The table has around 200,000 clones, approximately 87% seen once; the top ten hold 15% to 20%. The J gene is TRBJ2-7, the V gene TRBV30; 9 nucleotides agree with TRBD1. Sequenced material: peripheral blood. The TCR was taken from a person between 65 and 79 years old with COVID-19, enrolled during active disease. CDR3 region: CAWKPGTGTYEQYF. CDR3 in DNA: TGTGCCTGGAAACCCGGGACAGGGACCTACGAGCAGTACTTC. Full variable domain (rest looked up from reference TRBV30 and TRBJ2-7): SQTIHQWPATLVQPVGSPLSLECTVEGTSNPNLYWYRQAAGRGLQLLFYSVGIGQISSEVPQNLSASRPQDRQFILSSKKLLLSDSGFYLCAWKPGTGTYEQYFGPGTRLTVT.